The text below deals with one T cell receptor beta chain. Original data processing: Amplification of reference gene primers provided the estimated nucleated cell counts. Measured with immunoSEQ multiplex PCR; TCRdb has only the in-frame clones, and not every one. V and J calls and clone size are as listed in that table; D and trimming were resolved from the DNA. The sample holds roughly 120,000 clones, over 60% seen once. Per the germline V gene, CDR1 is DFQATT and CDR2 is SNEGSKA (reference sequence). V was cut by 3 bases and J by 0 bases, with 9 bases left in between. This CDR3 spans 14 amino acids. The source of the sample is a study of blood T cell repertoires in COVID-19. Study details: The United States, Italy and Spain were the sources of the acute and convalescent COVID-19 samples. From T cells, B-cell-depleted T cells, or PBMCs came the material, which was cDNA or gDNA.

The origin of this receptor is a man between 65 and 80 years old with acute or convalescent COVID-19. Sample: peripheral blood. The chain employs TRBV20-1 and TRBJ2-1, with D uncertain. CDR3 DNA: TGCAGTGCTAGTACTGCCAACTCCTACAATGAGCAGTTCTTC. Translated, it gives CSASTANSYNEQFF.